The 17 T cell receptor beta chains given below trace back to one sample, sequenced in a study of blood T cell repertoires in COVID-19. Produced via immunoSEQ multiplex PCR; TCRdb's table is partial and in-frame only. The profile shows 200,000 to 250,000 clones, 83% of them singletons. Sequencing was performed on peripheral blood. These receptors came from a woman aged 45-65 years with acute or convalescent COVID-19.

The rearrangement uses TRBV7-9 and TRBJ2-7; D might be TRBD1 (6 bases). This CDR3 is 15 amino acids long. Trimming shortened V by 7 bases and J by 6 bases, and 22 bases separated the two germline ends. The germline V gene has CDR1 SEHNR and CDR2 FQNEAQ (reference sequence). The CDR3 DNA reads as TGTGCCAGCACCCGGGACATTTCCACGCCCGGCGAGCAGTACTTC. Translated, it gives CASTRDISTPGEQYF.

V and J are TRBV9 and TRBJ2-7; 7 positions agree with TRBD2. The germline V gene encodes CDR1 SGDLS and CDR2 YYNGEE. The CDR3 covers 12 residues. Germline trimming cut 4 bases from V and 4 bases from J; bases unmatched to any gene: 2. In nucleotides, the CDR3 is TGTGCCAGCAGCCCCGGGGGGTACGAGCAGTACTTC. This sequence encodes CASSPGGYEQYF. Supplemented by reference TRBV9 and TRBJ2-7, the full variable domain reads DSGVTQTPKHLITATGQRVTLRCSPRSGDLSVYWYQQSLDQGLQFLIQYYNGEERAKGNILERFSAQQFPDLHSELNLSSLELGDSALYFCASSPGGYEQYFGPGTRLTVT.

V usage is TRBV5-1 and J usage is TRBJ2-7, with D uncertain. Germline V gives CDR1 SGHRS, CDR2 YFSETQ. Trimming shortened V by 0 bases and J by 2 bases, and 9 bases separated the two germline ends. The CDR3 has 14 residues. The DNA of the CDR3 is TGCGCCAGCAGCTTGGCCGCGGTCCCCTACGAGCAGTACTTC. This codes for CASSLAAVPYEQYF.

The DNA of the CDR3 is TGTGCCAGCAGCGACGTAATGGGGGGAAACTATGGCTACACCTTC. Translation gives CASSDVMGGNYGYTF. This chain joins TRBV3-1 (or the pseudogene TRBV3-2) and TRBJ1-2; perhaps TRBD1 as D (5 bases). Per the germline V gene, CDR1 is LGHDT and CDR2 is YNNKEL (reference sequence). The V end was cut by 5 bases, the J end by 2 bases, with 15 bases between. The CDR3 is 15 residues long.

The chain links TRBV7-9 to TRBJ2-3; TRBD2 matches at 11 bases. The CDR3 totals 16 residues. Germline V gene sequence: CDR1 SEHNR, CDR2 FQNEAQ (reference sequence). Trimming at V came to 3 bases and at J to 2 bases, leaving 4 bases not matched to a gene. The CDR3 DNA is TGTGCCAGCAGCTTCCTGACTAGCGGGGCCACAGATACGCAGTATTTT. Translating it yields CASSFLTSGATDTQYF.

The chain couples TRBV28 to TRBJ1-5; D not certain. Germline loops: CDR1 MDHEN, CDR2 SYDVKM. The CDR3 runs to 12 residues. Trimming pared 7 bases from V and 5 bases from J, leaving 9 bases between. CDR3 nucleotides: TGTGCCAGCACTCAGAATGATCAGCCCCAGCATTTT. Translation: CASTQNDQPQHF.

This rearrangement joins TRBV3-1 (or the pseudogene TRBV3-2) to TRBJ2-3; 8 nucleotides line up with TRBD2. V shed 6 bases, J shed 5 bases, and the junction held 7 bases outside the gene matches. The CDR3 is 14 amino acids. Germline CDR1 and CDR2: LGHDT and YNNKEL (reference sequence). CDR3 in amino acids: CASSRTRGGDTQYF. The CDR3 DNA reads as TGTGCCAGCAGTCGGACCCGGGGGGGAGATACGCAGTATTTT.

The rearrangement uses TRBV7-2 and TRBJ2-1, with 7 bases identical to TRBD2. The V gene's germline CDR1 is SGHTA and CDR2 FQGNSA. Unmatched junction bases numbered 16, after V lost 6 bases and J lost 8 bases. The length of the CDR3 is 16 residues. DNA for the CDR3: TGTGCCAGCAGTTTGGGTATCCGGGCCGCGGGGGATGAGCAGTTCTTC. Residues: CASSLGIRAAGDEQFF.

The chain carries TRBV3-1 (or the pseudogene TRBV3-2) and TRBJ2-7, with D possibly TRBD2 on 5 matching bases. The CDR3 loop spans 15 amino acids. Germline V CDR1 and CDR2: LGHDT, YNNKEL (reference sequence). V lost 3 bases and J lost 2, with 14 bases in between. CDR3 loop: CASSQSGEYPYEQYF. The CDR3 nucleotides are TGTGCCAGCAGCCAGTCCGGGGAGTATCCCTACGAGCAGTACTTC.

This clone was seen a few times. The chain carries TRBV28 and TRBJ1-5; D is undetermined. In germline, CDR1 is MDHEN, CDR2 SYDVKM. CDR3 length equals 15 residues. V lost 5 bases and J lost 5, with 16 bases in between. CDR3 residues: CASSGAGRNYQPQHF. CDR3 in DNA: TGTGCCAGCAGTGGTGCGGGGAGGAATTATCAGCCCCAGCATTTT.

In this sample, this clone turned up once. This chain joins TRBV15 and TRBJ2-7, with 10 positions matching TRBD1. Unmatched junction bases numbered 6, after V lost 5 bases and J lost 2 bases. The germline V gene encodes CDR1 LNHNV and CDR2 YYDKDF (reference sequence). The CDR3 extends over 15 amino acids. The DNA of the CDR3 is TGTGCCACCAGCGGCGACAGGGGGCCAGCCTACGAGCAGTACTTC. Translating it yields CATSGDRGPAYEQYF.

The rearrangement uses TRBV28 and TRBJ1-6, with a possible D match to TRBD1 (6 bases). From germline, CDR1 is MDHEN and CDR2 SYDVKM. The CDR3 length is 14 residues. The V and J ends lost 9 bases and 6 bases respectively, with 15 bases between them. CDR3 region: CASHYRVINSPLHF. In DNA form, the CDR3 reads TGTGCCAGTCATTACAGGGTTATTAATTCACCCCTCCACTTT.

In the case of this clone: Mismatch with germline at one junction end may stem from a read error. The V and J genes are TRBV6-2 or TRBV6-3 and TRBJ2-3; perhaps TRBD1 as D (6 bases). The V gene's germline CDR1 is MNHEY and CDR2 SVGEGT. The CDR3 covers 15 residues. DNA for the CDR3: TGTGCCAGCAGCTACTCCACAGGGTACACAGATACGCAGTATTTT. It translates to CASSYSTGYTDTQYF.

The genes are TRBV24-1 and TRBJ1-5; D gene unclear. Germline lookup yields CDR1 KGHDR and CDR2 SFDVKD. V was pared by 6 bases and J by 2 bases, with 7 bases between. CDR3 length: 13 amino acids. The CDR3 is CATSIQGNQPQHF. The CDR3 DNA follows: TGTGCCACCAGTATCCAGGGCAATCAGCCCCAGCATTTT.

The chain joins TRBV6-2 or TRBV6-3 to TRBJ2-5; D perhaps matches TRBD2 (5 bases). The CDR3 contains 18 residues. The germline CDR1 and CDR2 sequences are MNHEY and SVGEGT. The germline V and J ends were trimmed by 6 bases and 2 bases, with 25 bases remaining between them. The DNA of the CDR3 is TGTGCCAGCAGCCAATACCTCGGGTCCCGGGGTCGGCAAGAGACCCAGTACTTC. This codes for CASSQYLGSRGRQETQYF.

This chain links TRBV4-2 with TRBJ1-2, with TRBD1 matching over 12 bases. The CDR3 length is 15 residues. Germline values: CDR1 LGHNA, CDR2 YNFKEQ. With 1 base clipped from V and 7 bases from J, the junction kept 4 bases outside the gene matches. In DNA, the CDR3 is TGTGCCAGCAGCCAAGCAGGGACAGGGGGCGTTGGCTACACCTTC. It is translated as CASSQAGTGGVGYTF.

This chain uses TRBV27 with TRBJ2-7, with a possible D match to TRBD2 (7 bases). Per the germline V gene, CDR1 is MNHEY and CDR2 is SMNVEV (reference sequence). This CDR3 has 15 amino acids. Deletions cut 7 bases from V and 0 bases from J, with 16 bases between. CDR3 nucleotides: TGTGCCAGCAACCCGACGGGGGGCACCTCCTACGAGCAGTACTTC. Protein: CASNPTGGTSYEQYF.